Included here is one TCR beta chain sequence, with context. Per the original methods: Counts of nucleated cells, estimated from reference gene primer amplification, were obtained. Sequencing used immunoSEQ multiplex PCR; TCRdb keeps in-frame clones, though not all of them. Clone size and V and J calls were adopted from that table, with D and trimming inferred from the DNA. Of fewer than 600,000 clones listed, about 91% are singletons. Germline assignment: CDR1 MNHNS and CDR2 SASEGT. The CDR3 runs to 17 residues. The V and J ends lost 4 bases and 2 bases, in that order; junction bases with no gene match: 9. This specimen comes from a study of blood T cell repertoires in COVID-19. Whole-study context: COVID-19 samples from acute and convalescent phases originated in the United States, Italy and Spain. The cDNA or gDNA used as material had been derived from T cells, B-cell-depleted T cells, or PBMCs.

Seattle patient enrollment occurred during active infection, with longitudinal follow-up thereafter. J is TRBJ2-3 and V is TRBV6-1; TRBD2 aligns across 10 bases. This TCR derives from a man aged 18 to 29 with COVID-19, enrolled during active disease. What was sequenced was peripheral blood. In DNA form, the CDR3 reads TGTGCCAGCAGTGGCCCACTAGCGGGGTTGCCCACAGATACGCAGTATTTT. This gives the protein CASSGPLAGLPTDTQYF.